This is a list of T cell receptor beta chains from one sample in a study of OX40 agonist ivuxolimab in advanced cancers. Method: immunoSEQ multiplex PCR; TCRdb's copy keeps in-frame clones and lacks some. This table holds 70,000 or so clones, roughly 80% found once. Sequencing used CD4+ or CD8+ T cells sorted from blood, obtained in a trial of the OX40 agonist ivuxolimab. The receptors here all came from an adult with an advanced solid tumor such as melanoma, head and neck, liver or kidney cancer. The CDR3 runs from the conserved cysteine through the conserved F or W. The D gene is left open where the match is weak. A clone size is listed for some rows: how often the clone was seen (once, few, many), or a class if it is expanded.

.,13,TRBD1,TRBJ2-7,TRBV5-6,TGTGCCAGCAGCCCTCAGGGGGCCTACGAGCAGTACTTC,CASSPQGAYEQYF
.,15,.,TRBJ2-3,TRBV2,TGTGCCAGCAGACCTACAGGGGGAGGGCGAGATACGCAGTATTTT,CASRPTGGGRDTQYF
once,12,TRBD1,TRBJ2-3,TRBV28,TGTGCCAGCAGTCCGGACAGGACGGCCATCTATTTT,CASSPDRTAIYF
.,15,.,TRBJ2-7,TRBV30,TGTGCCTGGAGTCACTTCAGGGGGGATTCCTACGAGCAGTACTTC,CAWSHFRGDSYEQYF
.,14,TRBD1,TRBJ1-5,TRBV5-1,TGCGCCAGCAGCGTTACAGGGGATAATCAGCCCCAGCATTTT,CASSVTGDNQPQHF
few,16,.,TRBJ1-5,TRBV6-1,TGTGCCAGCAGTGACAGGACGGGCGGTAGCAATCAGCCCCAGCATTTT,CASSDRTGGSNQPQHF
.,16,TRBD2,TRBJ2-5,TRBV9,TGTGCCAGCAGCGTTACTAGCGGGGGGGCTCAAGAGACCCAGTACTTC,CASSVTSGGAQETQYF
.,12,.,TRBJ1-1,TRBV18,TGTGCCAGCTCACCACGTAACACTGAAGCTTTCTTT,CASSPRNTEAFF
.,12,.,TRBJ1-2,TRBV28,TGTGCCAGCTTTCCAGGGACGTCTGGCTACACCTTC,CASFPGTSGYTF
.,15,TRBD1,TRBJ2-7,TRBV7-8,TGTGCCAGCAGCCCACTTGGGACAGGCTCCTACGAGCAGTACTTC,CASSPLGTGSYEQYF
.,11,.,TRBJ1-5,TRBV7-9,TGTGCCAGCCAGGGTCTGGGGCCCCAGCATTTT,CASQGLGPQHF
.,15,.,TRBJ2-1,TRBV28,TGTGCCAGCACTTTGCCGGGGTCCCTACGGAATGAGCAGTTCTTC,CASTLPGSLRNEQFF
.,15,.,TRBJ1-2,TRBV6-5,TGTGCCAGCAGGGAGATTAGGGACCGAAACTATGGCTACACCTTC,CASREIRDRNYGYTF
.,13,.,TRBJ1-2,TRBV7-2,TGTGCCAGCAGCCCCCTGGAGGTCTATGGCTACACCTTC,CASSPLEVYGYTF
few,14,.,TRBJ1-6,TRBV9,TGTGCCAGCAGCCCCCCCGAGCTAAATTCACCCCTCCACTTT,CASSPPELNSPLHF
.,13,.,TRBJ1-5,TRBV6-6,TGTGCCAGCTCGGTGGCGGTCAATCAGCCCCAGCATTTT,CASSVAVNQPQHF
.,17,TRBD2,TRBJ2-1,TRBV11-3,TGTGCCAGCAGCCTCGCCCTGCTAGCGGGGGGACACAATGAGCAGTTCTTC,CASSLALLAGGHNEQFF
.,16,.,TRBJ2-2,TRBV5-8,TGTGCCAGCAGCCCATTCTTCGGGGCGAACACCGGGGAGCTGTTTTTT,CASSPFFGANTGELFF
.,14,.,TRBJ1-1,TRBV19,TGTGCCAGTGTCCGGGACCCTAAGGGAGCTGAAGCTTTCTTT,CASVRDPKGAEAFF
.,15,.,TRBJ2-2,TRBV2,TGTGCCAGCAGTGAAACGGGGGCGAACACCGGGGAGCTGTTTTTT,CASSETGANTGELFF
medium-sized,16,.,TRBJ2-7,TRBV5-6,TGTGCCAGCAGCTTGGTCGGCCAGGTAAAACACTACGAGCAGTACTTC,CASSLVGQVKHYEQYF
.,12,.,TRBJ1-1,TRBV11-2,TGTGCCAGCAGCTTAGGAGGGGGTGAAGCTTTCTTT,CASSLGGGEAFF
.,16,TRBD2,TRBJ2-7,TRBV5-1,TGCGCCAGCAGCTTGGGTCTCGCGGGGGGCGCCTACGAGCAGTACTTC,CASSLGLAGGAYEQYF